A single sample is the source of the 22 T cell receptor beta chains below, sequenced in a study of blood T cell repertoires in COVID-19. Method: immunoSEQ multiplex PCR; TCRdb's copy keeps in-frame clones and lacks some. Counted here are more than 85,000 clones, 70% to 85% occurring once; the ten biggest clones make up 10%. Material: peripheral blood. These receptors came from a man in his 70s with acute or convalescent COVID-19.

The chain couples TRBV24-1 to TRBJ2-2; D might be TRBD1 (6 bases). Germline V gene sequence: CDR1 KGHDR, CDR2 SFDVKD. This CDR3 region has 13 residues. The ends were cut back, 8 bases at V and 4 bases at J, with 10 bases in the middle. CDR3 in amino acids: CATKGQITGELFF. CDR3 DNA sequence: TGTGCCACCAAAGGACAGATCACCGGGGAGCTGTTTTTT.

The V call is TRBV6-5, the J call TRBJ1-4; 10 nucleotides align to TRBD1. Germline lookup yields CDR1 MNHEY and CDR2 SVGAGI. J lost 7 bases, V lost 0 bases, and 2 bases had no gene match. This CDR3 region has 15 residues. CDR3 sequence: CASSYSRTGGEKLFF. Written as DNA, the CDR3 is TGTGCCAGCAGTTACTCAAGGACAGGGGGTGAAAAACTGTTTTTT.

J is TRBJ2-5 and V is TRBV27; 9 bases agree with TRBD1. The CDR3 covers 16 residues. Germline CDR1 MNHEY, CDR2 SMNVEV (reference sequence). Trimming at V came to 0 bases and at J to 5 bases, leaving 7 bases not matched to a gene. The CDR3 loop is CASSLSGTGFFETQYF. The CDR3 DNA reads as TGTGCCAGCAGTTTATCCGGGACAGGGTTTTTTGAGACCCAGTACTTC.

The chain has TRBV2 and TRBJ1-4; D is possibly TRBD1 (5 bases). The V and J ends lost 6 bases and 4 bases respectively, with 15 bases between them. CDR1 and CDR2 from the germline V gene are SNHLY and FYNNEI. This CDR3 spans 15 amino acids. The CDR3 loop is CASRTTDRRNEKLFF. CDR3 DNA sequence: TGTGCCAGCAGGACGACAGACCGTCGTAATGAAAAACTGTTTTTT.

The J gene is TRBJ2-5, the V gene TRBV5-1; D uncertain. The CDR3 consists of 12 residues. Trimming stripped 0 bases from V and 5 bases from J, with 5 bases between. Germline CDR1 SGHRS, CDR2 YFSETQ. In DNA form, the CDR3 reads TGCGCCAGCAGCTTGGTTCGGGAGACCCAGTACTTC. Translating gives CASSLVRETQYF.

The chain couples TRBV6-5 to TRBJ1-1, with 7 bases aligning to TRBD1. This CDR3 has 13 residues. The germline CDR1 and CDR2 sequences are MNHEY and SVGAGI. Unmatched junction bases numbered 0, after V lost 2 bases and J lost 3 bases. The CDR3 DNA reads as TGTGCCAGCAGTTACACAGGGGACACTGAAGCTTTCTTT. It is translated as CASSYTGDTEAFF.

V is TRBV19 and J is TRBJ2-3; D is ambiguous. Deletions cut 6 bases from V and 1 base from J, with 8 bases between. Germline-derived CDR1 and CDR2 are LNHDA and SQIVND (reference sequence). The CDR3 has 13 residues. The CDR3 DNA reads TGTGCCAGTAGCAATCGGGGCACAGATACGCAGTATTTT. Protein sequence: CASSNRGTDTQYF.

This rearrangement joins TRBV5-1 to TRBJ2-5, with D maybe TRBD2 (7 bases). Trimming removed 4 bases at V and 5 bases at J, with 18 bases between. The CDR3 consists of 15 residues. Germline CDR1 and CDR2: SGHRS and YFSETQ. The CDR3 loop reads CASSLRAGAFETQYF. In DNA, the CDR3 is TGCGCCAGCAGCCTCAGGGCGGGGGCGTTTGAGACCCAGTACTTC.

The genes are TRBV19 and TRBJ2-1; a weak D match, TRBD1 (6 bases). Germline V CDR1 and CDR2: LNHDA, SQIVND (reference sequence). V shed 5 bases and J shed 3 bases, with 14 bases lying between them. The CDR3 spans 15 residues. CDR3 sequence reads: CASSVHRGGYNEQFF. CDR3 nucleotide sequence: TGTGCCAGTAGTGTCCACAGAGGGGGCTACAATGAGCAGTTCTTC.

This clone occurred a few times. The CDR3 DNA is TGTGCCAGCAGTCCAGACAGAGAAAAACTGTTTTTT. Amino acids: CASSPDREKLFF. V usage is TRBV28 and J usage is TRBJ1-4; D is perhaps TRBD1 (5 bases). Looked up from germline, CDR1 is MDHEN and CDR2 is SYDVKM. The CDR3 extends over 12 amino acids. V was shortened by 5 bases and J by 8 bases, with 9 bases between the two germline ends. Full variable domain (rest looked up from reference TRBV28 and TRBJ1-4): DVKVTQSSRYLVKRTGEKVFLECVQDMDHENMFWYRQDPGLGLRLIYFSYDVKMKEKGDIPEGYSVSREKKERFSLILESASTNQTSMYLCASSPDREKLFFGSGTQLSVL.

The V gene is TRBV24-1, the J gene TRBJ2-1, with 7 bases aligning to TRBD1. J was trimmed by 2 bases and V by 9 bases; bases with no gene match: 12. Germline loops: CDR1 KGHDR, CDR2 SFDVKD. This CDR3 comprises 16 residues. CDR3 residues: CATGGLPGQPYNEQFF. For the CDR3, the DNA is TGTGCCACCGGAGGACTCCCGGGACAGCCCTACAATGAGCAGTTCTTC.

This chain connects TRBV27 to TRBJ1-2; 7 bases map to TRBD1. The CDR3 contains 14 residues. Germline V gives CDR1 MNHEY, CDR2 SMNVEV (reference sequence). V shed 6 bases, J shed 4 bases, and the junction held 8 bases outside the gene matches. The CDR3 nucleotides read TGTGCCAGCAGAGGCCCCCCAGGGGGCTATGGCTACACCTTC. Protein product: CASRGPPGGYGYTF.

The CDR3 DNA reads as TGTGCCAGCTCCCCCCTCGAGGATGGGGAGCTGTTTTTT. This encodes CASSPLEDGELFF. V is TRBV18 and J is TRBJ2-2; no firm D call. Germline CDR1 KGHSH, CDR2 LQKENI. This CDR3 is 13 amino acids long. Deletions cut 6 bases from V and 8 bases from J, with 13 bases between.

The J gene is TRBJ1-2, the V gene TRBV2; the D is unclear. V dropped 5 bases and J dropped 1 base, with 11 bases sitting between them. The CDR3 has 14 residues. Germline V lookup: CDR1 SNHLY, CDR2 FYNNEI. CDR3 nucleotides: TGTGCCAGCAGTAATACACAGCTTAACTATGGCTACACCTTC. The encoded protein is CASSNTQLNYGYTF. Full variable domain (remainder filled in from reference TRBV2 and TRBJ1-2): EPEVTQTPSHQVTQMGQEVILRCVPISNHLYFYWYRQILGQKVEFLVSFYNNEISEKSEIFDDQFSVERPDGSNFTLKIRSTKLEDSAMYFCASSNTQLNYGYTFGSGTRLTVV.

In DNA form, the CDR3 reads TGTGCCACCAGGGACTGGGTTTCCTACGAGCAGTACTTC. Translated: CATRDWVSYEQYF. The genes are TRBV15 and TRBJ2-7; possible D gene TRBD2, 5 bases. This CDR3 has 13 amino acids. Germline CDR1 is LNHNV and CDR2 is YYDKDF (reference sequence). The ends were cut back, 6 bases at V and 1 base at J, with 10 bases in the middle.

The rearrangement joins TRBV29-1 to TRBJ2-7; D call uncertain. The CDR3 spans 12 residues. Germline V gene data show CDR1 as SQVTM and CDR2 as ANQGSEA. V was clipped by 3 bases and J by 3 bases, with 9 bases between them. The CDR3 loop is CSVENVGYEQYF. The CDR3 region has the DNA TGCAGCGTTGAGAACGTCGGCTACGAGCAGTACTTC.

The genes are TRBV7-2 and TRBJ2-3, with D perhaps TRBD1 (6 bases). V was cut by 5 bases and J by 6 bases, with 12 bases left in between. CDR1 and CDR2 from the germline V gene are SGHTA and FQGNSA. The CDR3 sequence is 13 residues long. The CDR3 sequence is CASSKLRGDTQYF. The CDR3 nucleotides are TGTGCCAGCAGCAAACTCAGGGGTGATACGCAGTATTTT. Using reference TRBV7-2 and TRBJ2-3 for the parts outside the CDR3, the full variable domain is GAGVSQSPSNKVTEKGKDVELRCDPISGHTALYWYRQSLGQGLEFLIYFQGNSAPDKSGLPSDRFSAERTGGSVSTLTIQRTQQEDSAVYLCASSKLRGDTQYFGPGTRLTVL.

The V and J genes are TRBV30 and TRBJ1-1; a possible D gene is TRBD1 (6 bases). CDR3 length equals 14 residues. Germline loops: CDR1 GTSNPN, CDR2 SVGIG (reference sequence). Trimming took 0 bases from V and 7 from J, leaving 15 bases between them. For the CDR3, the DNA is TGTGCCTGGAGTGTAAATCGGGGCAGGGGTGAAGCTTTCTTT. Translated: CAWSVNRGRGEAFF.

The chain recombines TRBV19 with TRBJ2-3, with D possibly being TRBD2 (5 bases). Germline V gene lookup returns CDR1 LNHDA and CDR2 SQIVND (reference sequence). This CDR3 is 16 amino acids long. V dropped 4 bases and J dropped 0 bases, with 14 bases sitting between them. Here the CDR3 DNA reads TGTGCCAGTAGTACCCTCCCCCGGAGGAGCACAGATACGCAGTATTTT. As protein: CASSTLPRRSTDTQYF. Full variable domain (outside the CDR3, taken from reference TRBV19 and TRBJ2-3): DGGITQSPKYLFRKEGQNVTLSCEQNLNHDAMYWYRQDPGQGLRLIYYSQIVNDFQKGDIAEGYSVSREKKESFPLTVTSAQKNPTAFYLCASSTLPRRSTDTQYFGPGTRLTVL.

This clone was detected once. The genes are TRBV18 and TRBJ1-2; perhaps TRBD1 as D (5 bases). Between the trimmed V and J ends, which lost 3 bases and 2 bases, there was a span of 10 bases. The CDR3 is 14 residues long. Germline V gene data show CDR1 as KGHSH and CDR2 as LQKENI. The CDR3 spells CASSPGRQNYGYTF. The CDR3 DNA follows: TGTGCCAGCTCACCCGGGAGACAGAACTATGGCTACACCTTC.

This clone was seen only once. This chain joins TRBV27 and TRBJ2-1; weak D call: TRBD2 (5 bases). Trimming left V 6 bases short and J 1 base short, with 13 bases between. Germline V gene sequence: CDR1 MNHEY, CDR2 SMNVEV (reference sequence). This CDR3 is 15 amino acids long. The DNA of the CDR3 is TGTGCCAGCAGGCCTACTAGAATTTCCTACAATGAGCAGTTCTTC. Translating gives CASRPTRISYNEQFF.

The table lists this clone with a count of one. V is TRBV15 and J is TRBJ2-2, with TRBD2 matching 7 bases. The CDR3 is made up of 14 amino acids. Per the germline V gene, CDR1 is LNHNV and CDR2 is YYDKDF (reference sequence). J was trimmed by 4 bases and V by 5 bases; bases with no gene match: 4. The CDR3 region has the DNA TGTGCCACCAGCCAACGGGGGGTCACCGGGGAGCTGTTTTTT. It encodes CATSQRGVTGELFF.